The clone carrying this T cell receptor beta chain was seen ten or more times. No antigen is known for it. These data come from a study of identical twins. MiXCR, run by TCRdb on the 5' RACE reads, gives a single entry per CDR3 protein. The sample shows roughly 1,500,000 distinct CDR3 sequences, 25% to 35% of them seen only once. Trimming took off 1 base at V and 10 bases at J, with 4 bases between the two ends. The germline gives CDR1 KGHDR, CDR2 SFDVKD. CDR3 size: 11 residues. Study findings and constraints: Partial confounding of zero-insertion analyses by invariant MAIT and iNKT cells was possible. In beta out-of-frame sequences, the excess sharing between twins was weaker. High-abundance cord blood beta clonotypes had fewer insertions; memory repertoires showed none.

All donors were healthy Caucasians. The J gene is TRBJ2-1, the V gene TRBV24-1; D ambiguous. Sequenced: cord blood. This TCR was sampled from a newborn girl in good health. The CDR3 is CATSDFREQFF. The CDR3, as DNA: TGTGCCACCAGTGATTTCCGGGAGCAGTTCTTC.